These 25 T cell receptor beta chains share one sample of origin, sequenced in a study of blood T cell repertoires in COVID-19. TCRdb's copy holds only in-frame clones and misses some; the assay was immunoSEQ multiplex PCR. This table has some 190,000 clones, 84% appearing once. The sample taken for sequencing was PBMCs or T cells enriched from blood (not recorded which). Receptors were obtained from a woman in her twenties or thirties who had recovered from COVID-19.

This chain links TRBV21-1 with TRBJ2-3; the table's D gene call, TRBD1, was not cross checked with the DNA. TRBV21-1 is marked as a pseudogene. This CDR3 region has 19 residues. The CDR3 protein is CASSPRYVTGPKGTDTQYF. DNA of the CDR3: TGTGCCAGCAGCCCTCGATATGTGACAGGGCCAAAGGGCACAGATACGCAGTATTTT.

J is TRBJ1-3 and V is TRBV7-2; no firm D call. The germline V gene has CDR1 SGHTA and CDR2 FQGNSA. The CDR3 is made up of 15 amino acids. With 1 base removed from V and 0 bases from J, the gap between germline ends came to 7 bases. The CDR3 protein is CASSLDPGSGNTIYF. The DNA of the CDR3 is TGTGCCAGCAGCTTAGACCCCGGCTCTGGAAACACCATATATTTT.

V gene TRBV6-1 combines with J gene TRBJ2-7, with TRBD1 identical over 7 bases. V trimming: 0 bases; J trimming: 7 bases; junction bases outside the gene matches: 15. From germline, CDR1 is MNHNS and CDR2 SASEGT. This CDR3 has 17 residues. CDR3 nucleotide sequence: TGTGCCAGCAGTGAAGCGTTTGACAGGGTCCAAACGGGGGAGCAGTACTTC. This translates into CASSEAFDRVQTGEQYF.

The rearrangement links TRBV14 to TRBJ1-6; D gene ambiguous. The V gene's germline CDR1 is SGHDN and CDR2 FVKESK. The CDR3 length is 14 residues. The V end lost 4 bases, the J end lost 3 bases, and 7 bases lay between the germline ends. The CDR3 DNA follows: TGTGCCAGCAGCCGCAGTAACTATAATTCACCCCTCCACTTT. Protein: CASSRSNYNSPLHF.

The chain is built from TRBV4-1 and TRBJ1-4; 12 bases are a match to TRBD1. The CDR3 consists of 18 residues. CDR1 and CDR2 from the germline V gene are MGHRA and YSYEKL. Unmatched junction bases numbered 6, after V lost 1 base and J lost 3 bases. The CDR3: CASSQGGTGGASNEKLFF. The CDR3 DNA is TGCGCCAGCAGCCAAGGGGGGACAGGGGGCGCGTCTAATGAAAAACTGTTTTTT.

The J gene is TRBJ1-6, the V gene TRBV12-3 or TRBV12-4; the D is unclear. Trimming shortened V by 11 bases and J by 9 bases, and 17 bases separated the two germline ends. The CDR3 runs 13 residues. In DNA, the CDR3 is TGTGCCTCAGCAGTGGAGAGGCGTTCACCCCTCCACTTT. Translation: CASAVERRSPLHF.

J is TRBJ2-7 and V is TRBV19; 9 positions agree with TRBD2. J lost 3 bases, V lost 3 bases, and 6 bases had no gene match. The CDR3 length is 15 residues. Germline assignment: CDR1 LNHDA and CDR2 SQIVND (reference sequence). The CDR3, as DNA: TGTGCCAGTAGTATTAGTTTAGCGGGAGTCTACGAGCAGTACTTC. Translating gives CASSISLAGVYEQYF.

This sequence joins TRBV30 and TRBJ2-7, with 8 bases that match TRBD2. There are 16 residues in the CDR3. Germline CDR1 GTSNPN, CDR2 SVGIG (reference sequence). Trimming at V came to 0 bases and at J to 4 bases, leaving 11 bases not matched to a gene. CDR3 DNA sequence: TGTGCCTGGAGTGTACCTGCGCGGGAGGAGGGGTACGAGCAGTACTTC. It translates to CAWSVPAREEGYEQYF. The full variable domain, with the rest looked up from reference TRBV30 and TRBJ2-7, is SQTIHQWPATLVQPVGSPLSLECTVEGTSNPNLYWYRQAAGRGLQLLFYSVGIGQISSEVPQNLSASRPQDRQFILSSKKLLLSDSGFYLCAWSVPAREEGYEQYFGPGTRLTVT.

The chain links TRBV28 to TRBJ2-3; 8 nucleotides match TRBD2. Looked up from germline, CDR1 is MDHEN and CDR2 is SYDVKM. CDR3 length equals 14 residues. After removal of 4 bases from V and 6 bases from J, the junction contained 6 bases not matched to a gene. The CDR3 nucleotides read TGTGCCAGCAGTTACGGGGGGGCCAGGGATACGCAGTATTTT. This sequence encodes CASSYGGARDTQYF.

The table lists this clone with a count of one. The CDR3 spells CASSAVSVDQPQHF. The CDR3 DNA sequence: TGCGCCAGCAGCGCCGTGAGTGTGGATCAGCCCCAGCATTTT. The chain carries TRBV10-2 and TRBJ1-5; D is uncertain. In germline, CDR1 is WSHSY, CDR2 SAAADI. V shed 6 bases and J shed 5 bases, with 14 bases lying between them. The CDR3 extends over 14 amino acids.

The CDR3 nucleotides read TGTGCCAGCAGTTTAGTCGACAGGGACGATGCTGAGCAGTTCTTC. The encoded protein is CASSLVDRDDAEQFF. The chain combines TRBV28 with TRBJ2-1; 7 bases match TRBD1. CDR1 is MDHEN and CDR2 is SYDVKM in the germline V gene. V trimming: 2 bases; J trimming: 9 bases; junction bases outside the gene matches: 10. The CDR3 sequence is 15 residues long. The full variable domain, its missing parts supplied by reference TRBV28 and TRBJ2-1, is DVKVTQSSRYLVKRTGEKVFLECVQDMDHENMFWYRQDPGLGLRLIYFSYDVKMKEKGDIPEGYSVSREKKERFSLILESASTNQTSMYLCASSLVDRDDAEQFFGPGTRLTVL.

V and J are TRBV5-1 and TRBJ1-6; the D gene is possibly TRBD1 (6 bases). CDR1 is SGHRS and CDR2 is YFSETQ in the germline V gene. V was shortened by 7 bases and J by 7 bases, with 21 bases between the two germline ends. This CDR3 contains 16 residues. The CDR3 is CASRDPRTATNSPLHF. The CDR3 DNA follows: TGCGCCAGCCGAGACCCGCGGACAGCGACCAATTCACCCCTCCACTTT.

This chain connects TRBV6-5 to TRBJ2-7, with 7 bases aligning to TRBD1. Germline V lookup: CDR1 MNHEY, CDR2 SVGAGI. J was trimmed by 3 bases and V by 6 bases; bases with no gene match: 11. The CDR3 is 15 residues long. The chain's CDR3 is CASRPRDSLLYEQYF. CDR3 nucleotides: TGTGCCAGCAGACCCCGGGACAGCTTACTCTACGAGCAGTACTTC.

The V call is TRBV6-1, the J call TRBJ2-1; maybe TRBD1 (6 bases). Germline assignment: CDR1 MNHNS and CDR2 SASEGT. The length of the CDR3 is 14 residues. V lost 0 bases and J 8 bases, leaving 11 bases between the germline ends. The CDR3 reads CASSEASGGDEQFF. CDR3 coding DNA: TGTGCCAGCAGTGAAGCTTCTGGGGGCGATGAGCAGTTCTTC.

The chain employs TRBV6-6 and TRBJ1-6; weak D call: TRBD1 (5 bases). CDR1 MNHNY and CDR2 SVGAGI come from the germline V gene (reference sequence). Deletions cut 3 bases from V and 7 bases from J, with 13 bases between. The CDR3 covers 15 residues. CDR3 DNA sequence: TGTGCCAGCAGTTATGTGGCAGGGCGAAATTCACCCCTCCACTTT. Encoded protein: CASSYVAGRNSPLHF.

The chain uses TRBV11-2 and TRBJ2-1; 9 bases map to TRBD2. This CDR3 region has 15 residues. V was pared by 1 base and J by 4 bases, with 2 bases of the junction left unmatched. Germline V lookup: CDR1 SGHAT, CDR2 FQNNGV. The CDR3 is CASSLALAGYNEQFF. The CDR3 bases are TGTGCCAGCAGCTTAGCTCTAGCGGGATACAATGAGCAGTTCTTC.

The V call is TRBV9, the J call TRBJ2-7; 8 positions agree with TRBD2. In germline, CDR1 is SGDLS, CDR2 YYNGEE. The CDR3 is made up of 16 amino acids. V lost 5 bases, J lost 3 bases, and 13 bases stayed unmatched. CDR3 in amino acids: CASSVRQAGGFYEQYF. In nucleotides, the CDR3 is TGTGCCAGCAGTGTAAGACAGGCGGGAGGTTTCTACGAGCAGTACTTC.

DNA of the CDR3: TGTGCCAGCCGGACTAGCTCCTACAATGAGCAGTTCTTC. Translating it yields CASRTSSYNEQFF. This chain connects TRBV12-3 or TRBV12-4 to TRBJ2-1; 7 bases fit TRBD2. This CDR3 contains 13 residues. V shed 8 bases, J shed 0 bases, and the junction held 1 base outside the gene matches.

The chain recombines TRBV7-2 with TRBJ1-5, with 8 bases lining up with TRBD1. The trim removed 4 bases at V and 7 bases at J, leaving 9 bases unmatched. CDR1 and CDR2 from the germline V gene are SGHTA and FQGNSA. The CDR3 loop spans 15 amino acids. CDR3 in amino acids: CASSWGQGAGQPQHF. The CDR3 DNA follows: TGTGCCAGCAGCTGGGGTCAGGGGGCAGGGCAGCCCCAGCATTTT.

This clone was recorded a few times. V gene TRBV29-1 combines with J gene TRBJ1-5, with 7 bases fitting TRBD1. The CDR3 is 14 residues long. J was trimmed by 5 bases and V by 5 bases; bases with no gene match: 9. CDR1 is SQVTM and CDR2 is ANQGSEA in the germline V gene. CDR3 protein: CSVPKDRIDQPQHF. CDR3 DNA: TGCAGCGTTCCTAAGGACAGGATAGATCAGCCCCAGCATTTT.

This clone was recorded once. The chain couples TRBV19 to TRBJ2-7; a possible D gene is TRBD1 (6 bases). The V end lost 6 bases, the J end lost 2 bases, and 14 bases lay between the germline ends. Germline V gene lookup returns CDR1 LNHDA and CDR2 SQIVND (reference sequence). The CDR3 is made up of 14 amino acids. The CDR3 loop reads CASRLGGATYEQYF. In DNA form, the CDR3 reads TGTGCCAGTAGACTAGGGGGAGCCACCTACGAGCAGTACTTC.

The gene calls are TRBV7-2 and TRBJ2-7, with 10 bases matching TRBD2. This CDR3 comprises 17 residues. J lost 2 bases, V lost 2 bases, and 9 bases had no gene match. CDR1 and CDR2 (germline): SGHTA, FQGNSA. CDR3 in DNA: TGTGCCAGCAGCTTACAGGGCCTAGCGGGAGACCCCTACGAGCAGTACTTC. Its translation is CASSLQGLAGDPYEQYF.

This clone was picked up a small number of times. The chain combines TRBV3-1 (or the pseudogene TRBV3-2) with TRBJ2-2, with a possible D match to TRBD1 (6 bases). V was pared by 4 bases and J by 1 base, with 10 bases between. This CDR3 region has 15 residues. Germline lookup yields CDR1 LGHDT and CDR2 YNNKEL (reference sequence). DNA of the CDR3: TGTGCCAGCAGCCCATTGACAGGGAACACCGGGGAGCTGTTTTTT. Its protein is CASSPLTGNTGELFF.

This clone was seen only a few times. DNA of the CDR3: TGCGCCAGCAGCCACCCGACGGGAAAACTGTTTTTT. The encoded protein is CASSHPTGKLFF. The J gene is TRBJ1-4, the V gene TRBV4-1; D gene uncertain. Germline loops: CDR1 MGHRA, CDR2 YSYEKL. This CDR3 has 12 residues. V dropped 3 bases and J dropped 10 bases, with 9 bases sitting between them.

The chain recombines TRBV14 with TRBJ2-7; D uncertain. This CDR3 region has 12 residues. Germline V gives CDR1 SGHDN, CDR2 FVKESK. V was clipped by 4 bases and J by 2 bases, with 6 bases between them. As DNA, the CDR3 is TGTGCCAGCAGCCGAGGAACCTACGAGCAGTACTTC. Its translation: CASSRGTYEQYF.